The rows below give T cell receptor beta chains drawn from one sample of a study of T cells after yellow fever vaccination. Via MiXCR, TCRdb re-called the 5' RACE reads, giving one row per CDR3 protein. The sample carries about 630,000 distinct CDR3 sequences, more than 9% recorded once. The source material was PBMCs, sampled on the day of the yellow fever booster vaccination. These receptors all stem from a young man who received the YFV17D yellow fever vaccine. Each CDR3 is given with its conserved first and last residue. D genes are given only for firm matches. Expanded clones are given a class, and other clones once, few, many or no size at all.

clone_size	d_call	v_call	j_call	cdr3_aa	cdr3_nt
NA	TRBD1	TRBV7-2	TRBJ2-7	CASSLGQGVGGQYF	TGTGCCAGCAGCTTAGGACAGGGGGTTGGGGGGCAGTACTTC
few	NA	TRBV11-3	TRBJ2-3	CASSLYGGIGTDTQYF	TGTGCCAGCAGCTTATACGGCGGGATTGGCACAGATACGCAGTATTTT
NA	NA	TRBV12-3/TRBV12-4	TRBJ2-7	CASSFGRFYEQYF	TGTGCCAGCAGTTTTGGGAGGTTCTACGAGCAGTACTTC
few	NA	TRBV12-3/TRBV12-4	TRBJ1-1	CASSLGRQSKGAFF	TGTGCCAGCAGTTTAGGTCGACAGTCCAAAGGAGCTTTCTTT
NA	NA	TRBV24-1	TRBJ2-1	CATSESGRGYNEQFF	TGTGCCACCAGTGAGAGCGGGCGGGGTTACAATGAGCAGTTCTTC
NA	TRBD2	TRBV6-2/TRBV6-3	TRBJ2-7	CASSKLAGGWSYEQYF	TGTGCCAGCAGCAAACTAGCGGGAGGTTGGTCCTACGAGCAGTACTTC
NA	NA	TRBV18	TRBJ1-6	CASSPPTGGVNSPLHF	TGTGCCAGCTCACCACCGACAGGCGGTGTTAATTCACCCCTCCACTTT
few	TRBD1	TRBV6-6	TRBJ1-2	CASSYAGQGDYTF	TGTGCCAGCAGTTACGCAGGACAGGGTGACTACACCTTC
many	NA	TRBV6-5	TRBJ2-7	CASSYSYSTGGRVEQYF	TGTGCCAGCAGTTACTCGTACAGTACTGGCGGTAGAGTCGAGCAGTACTTC
NA	TRBD2	TRBV18	TRBJ2-7	CASSTTSGIYEQYF	TGTGCCAGCTCGACGACTAGCGGGATCTACGAGCAGTACTTC
NA	NA	TRBV27	TRBJ2-3	CASSFWASTDTQYF	TGTGCCAGCAGTTTCTGGGCTAGCACAGATACGCAGTATTTT
few	NA	TRBV7-2	TRBJ2-7	CASSPSGDRYEQYF	TGTGCCAGCAGCCCTTCAGGGGACCGCTACGAGCAGTACTTC
many	NA	TRBV11-2	TRBJ1-1	CASRLGYYTEAFF	TGTGCCAGCAGACTAGGATATTACACTGAAGCTTTCTTT
NA	TRBD1	TRBV20-1	TRBJ1-2	CSAEVLRGPYGYTF	TGCAGTGCCGAGGTTTTGAGGGGGCCCTATGGCTACACCTTC
NA	TRBD2	TRBV12-3/TRBV12-4	TRBJ2-3	CASSPRAGVVNTQYF	TGTGCCAGCAGTCCAAGGGCGGGAGTGGTAAATACGCAGTATTTT
NA	TRBD2	TRBV5-4	TRBJ2-1	CASSLDLAGGGEQFF	TGTGCCAGCAGCTTGGATCTAGCGGGAGGCGGTGAGCAGTTCTTC
NA	NA	TRBV6-1	TRBJ2-7	CASNPNGELYEQYF	TGTGCCAGCAATCCAAACGGGGAACTCTACGAGCAGTACTTC
NA	TRBD1	TRBV5-4	TRBJ2-5	CASSSRGGYETQYF	TGTGCCAGCAGCTCCCGAGGGGGCTACGAGACCCAGTACTTC
NA	TRBD1	TRBV10-2	TRBJ1-1	CASRRQGNTEAFF	TGCGCCAGCAGAAGACAGGGTAACACTGAAGCTTTCTTT
NA	NA	TRBV12-3/TRBV12-4	TRBJ2-3	CASSLTSGFADTQYF	TGTGCCAGCAGTCTGACGTCAGGATTCGCAGATACGCAGTATTTT
few	NA	TRBV5-1	TRBJ2-5	CASSYAAYQETQYF	TGCGCCAGCAGCTATGCTGCCTACCAAGAGACCCAGTACTTC
many	NA	TRBV6-4	TRBJ2-7	CASSHSTGLVDRRSYEQYF	TGTGCCAGCAGTCACTCCACAGGGCTGGTTGACCGGCGCTCCTACGAGCAGTACTTC
NA	NA	TRBV29-1	TRBJ2-4	CSPDFGLKNIQYF	TGCAGCCCCGACTTTGGGCTGAAAAACATTCAGTACTTC
NA	NA	TRBV5-6	TRBJ1-2	CASSLAYGRRSIYGYTF	TGTGCCAGCAGCTTAGCATACGGCAGGAGGTCGATCTATGGCTACACCTTC
NA	TRBD1	TRBV5-1	TRBJ1-2	CASSSGQTYSYGYTF	TGCGCCAGCAGCTCGGGACAGACTTACTCCTATGGCTACACCTTC
NA	NA	TRBV5-5	TRBJ1-5	CASSLGPITSRPQHF	TGTGCCAGCAGCTTAGGACCCATCACCTCGAGGCCCCAGCATTTT
NA	TRBD2	TRBV10-3	TRBJ2-3	CAITAGGRFTDTQYF	TGTGCCATTACCGCGGGGGGCCGGTTTACAGATACGCAGTATTTT
many	NA	TRBV30	TRBJ2-1	CAWESGEQFF	TGTGCCTGGGAAAGCGGGGAGCAGTTCTTC
NA	NA	TRBV28	TRBJ2-7	CASGTGVGEQYF	TGTGCCAGCGGGACGGGAGTTGGGGAGCAGTACTTC
few	TRBD2	TRBV28	TRBJ2-1	CASSTLAGDRNEQFF	TGTGCCAGCAGTACCCTAGCGGGAGACCGCAATGAGCAGTTCTTC
few	NA	TRBV7-2	TRBJ1-2	CASSLSSRGYGYTF	TGTGCCAGCAGCTTAAGCTCCCGAGGCTATGGCTACACCTTC
few	NA	TRBV6-2/TRBV6-3	TRBJ2-3	CASSYLEERGWRTDTQYF	TGTGCCAGCAGTTACCTCGAGGAAAGGGGATGGAGGACAGATACGCAGTATTTT
NA	NA	TRBV19	TRBJ2-1	CASGSGSYNEQFF	TGTGCCAGCGGAAGCGGGTCCTACAATGAGCAGTTCTTC
many	TRBD2	TRBV29-1	TRBJ2-7	CSTLTSGSYEQYF	TGCAGCACCCTGACTAGCGGCTCCTACGAGCAGTACTTC
few	NA	TRBV10-3	TRBJ2-7	CATGPASYEQYF	TGTGCCACCGGCCCTGCATCCTACGAGCAGTACTTC
NA	NA	TRBV4-3	TRBJ2-2	CASSQEVPTGELFF	TGCGCCAGCAGCCAAGAAGTGCCCACCGGGGAGCTGTTTTTT
many	NA	TRBV28	TRBJ2-7	CASSPVGYEQYF	TGTGCCAGCAGTCCGGTGGGCTACGAGCAGTACTTC
NA	TRBD1	TRBV20-1	TRBJ2-7	CSAFRDSHYEQYF	TGCAGTGCTTTCCGGGACAGTCACTACGAGCAGTACTTC
NA	NA	TRBV18	TRBJ2-5	CASSPPSRRETQYF	TGTGCCAGCTCACCTCCCTCCCGGCGGGAGACCCAGTACTTC
NA	NA	TRBV20-1	TRBJ2-3	CSARYRGSADTQYF	TGCAGTGCTAGATATCGCGGGTCAGCAGATACGCAGTATTTT
NA	NA	TRBV7-2	TRBJ2-1	CASTDFGEQFF	TGTGCCAGTACCGACTTTGGCGAGCAGTTCTTC
few	NA	TRBV7-2	TRBJ2-2	CATQRVPLNTGELFF	TGTGCCACCCAGCGGGTTCCCCTGAACACCGGGGAGCTGTTTTTT
NA	TRBD1	TRBV7-9	TRBJ1-5	CASSQGGSYQTQHF	TGTGCCAGCAGTCAGGGGGGCTCTTATCAGACCCAGCATTTT
few	NA	TRBV30	TRBJ2-7	CAWTGKNYEQYF	TGTGCCTGGACGGGAAAAAACTACGAGCAGTACTTC
NA	NA	TRBV5-1	TRBJ1-4	CASSAQAKEKLFF	TGCGCCAGCAGCGCGCAGGCAAAGGAAAAACTGTTTTTT
NA	NA	TRBV5-6	TRBJ2-1	CASSLVPTEQFF	TGTGCCAGCAGCTTGGTTCCTACTGAGCAGTTCTTC
NA	TRBD2	TRBV6-1	TRBJ2-5	CASALAGEETQYF	TGTGCCAGCGCCCTAGCGGGAGAGGAGACCCAGTACTTC
few	TRBD2	TRBV6-1	TRBJ2-1	CASRTSGNMYEQFF	TGTGCCAGCAGGACTAGCGGGAACATGTACGAGCAGTTCTTC
few	NA	TRBV6-2/TRBV6-3	TRBJ2-1	CASSPQGRGYNEQFF	TGTGCCAGCAGTCCACAGGGAAGGGGGTACAATGAGCAGTTCTTC
few	TRBD1	TRBV19	TRBJ2-7	CASSHGQVEAYEQYF	TGTGCCAGTAGTCACGGACAGGTGGAAGCCTACGAGCAGTACTTC